One TCR beta chain is described in this entry. What it recognizes is unknown. Libraries were prepared by immunoSEQ multiplex PCR; TCRdb keeps only in-frame clonotypes and omits some of them. The sample shows approximately 2,200,000 clones, 90% to 95% of them seen only once. The data belong to a study of shared clonotypes between healthy human individuals. General study findings and limits: Larger richness was generally estimated for naive than memory subsets.

Naive CD8 isolation took CD45RO-negative cells positively selected for CCR7 and excluded terminally differentiated effector memory CD45RA+ cells. Specimen: naive CD8+ T cells from PBMCs. The clonotype originates from a young man in good health. Some clones in this sample may be carry-over from other donors' samples.

The CDR3 DNA is TGTGCCAGCAGCCTAGGGACTAGCCCTGAGCAGTTCTTC. Its protein product is CASSLGTSPEQFF. The chain employs TRBV11-2 and TRBJ2-1; 9 bases match TRBD2. V shed 5 bases and J 9 bases; nucleotides not matched to a gene: 5. This CDR3 is 13 amino acids long. CDR1 and CDR2 from the germline V gene are SGHAT and FQNNGV.